This entry lists 27 T cell receptor beta chains sequenced from one sample in a study of beta chain features in type 1 diabetes. The isolated RNA, all of it, was reverse transcribed, so expressed TCRB transcripts were what got sequenced. Assay: immunoSEQ multiplex PCR; the TCRdb copy retains only in-frame clones and omits some. Here the sample spans fewer than 900,000 clones, roughly a sixth being singletons. Material for sequencing was naive CD4+ T cells from blood. These receptors originate from a woman aged 18-29 years in good health.

The chain joins TRBV2 to TRBJ2-7; weak D call: TRBD2 (5 bases). Germline V gene sequence: CDR1 SNHLY, CDR2 FYNNEI. This CDR3 has 13 amino acids. V lost 7 bases and J 5 bases, leaving 15 bases between the germline ends. Here the CDR3 reads CASNADSYNEQYF. CDR3 nucleotides: TGTGCCAGCAATGCGGACTCTTACAACGAGCAGTACTTC.

This chain joins TRBV7-9 and TRBJ2-1, with 8 nucleotides matching TRBD2. The CDR3 sequence is 14 residues long. The germline V gene encodes CDR1 SEHNR and CDR2 FQNEAQ (reference sequence). With 0 bases clipped from V and 8 bases from J, the junction kept 3 bases outside the gene matches. CDR3 DNA sequence: TGTGCCAGCAGCTTAGCGGGACTAGACTATGAGCAGTTCTTC. It is translated as CASSLAGLDYEQFF.

This clone was observed a few times. The rearrangement uses TRBV29-1 and TRBJ1-3; D remains unclear. V was clipped by 5 bases and J by 0 bases, with 11 bases between them. Germline V gene sequence: CDR1 SQVTM, CDR2 ANQGSEA. The CDR3 is 14 amino acids. The CDR3 DNA follows: TGCAGCGTTTTAACAGTAAGCTCTGGAAACACCATATATTTT. It codes for CSVLTVSSGNTIYF.

The chain uses TRBV20-1 and TRBJ2-3; possible D gene TRBD1, 6 bases. Trimming left V 8 bases short and J 5 bases short, with 11 bases between. Germline CDR1 is DFQATT and CDR2 is SNEGSKA (reference sequence). The CDR3 is 11 amino acids. The CDR3, as DNA: TGCAGTTACCAGGGGTTAGATACGCAGTATTTT. Residues: CSYQGLDTQYF.

The chain combines TRBV27 with TRBJ2-1; perhaps TRBD2 as D (6 bases). Trimming cost V 4 bases and J 4 bases, with 17 bases left between them. Germline V gene lookup returns CDR1 MNHEY and CDR2 SMNVEV (reference sequence). This CDR3 is 16 amino acids long. CDR3 sequence: CASSSRKERGYNEQFF. As DNA, the CDR3 is TGTGCCAGCAGTTCTCGGAAGGAACGGGGGTACAATGAGCAGTTCTTC.

The chain recombines TRBV2 with TRBJ2-4; tentatively, D is TRBD2 (6 bases). There are 15 residues in the CDR3. Germline assignment: CDR1 SNHLY and CDR2 FYNNEI. Trimming took off 5 bases at V and 5 bases at J, with 16 bases between the two ends. As DNA, the CDR3 is TGTGCCAGCAGTTCGGACTATCTCGTCGAAAACATTCAGTACTTC. It encodes CASSSDYLVENIQYF.

A few counts support this clone. The chain employs TRBV5-5 and TRBJ2-1; no reliable D call. Per germline, CDR1 SGHKS and CDR2 YYEKEE (reference sequence). Between the trimmed V and J ends, which lost 1 base and 2 bases, there was a span of 10 bases. CDR3 size: 15 residues. The CDR3 spells CASSLNLQPYNEQFF. The CDR3 DNA reads TGTGCCAGCAGCTTGAATCTGCAGCCCTACAATGAGCAGTTCTTC.

The DNA for the CDR3 is TGTGCCAGCTCACCTCAACAGGGACAGGGCACAGATACGCAGTATTTT. Its protein product is CASSPQQGQGTDTQYF. This chain uses TRBV18 with TRBJ2-3, with TRBD1 identical over 8 bases. V lost 3 bases, J lost 1 base, and 6 bases stayed unmatched. Germline V gene sequence: CDR1 KGHSH, CDR2 LQKENI. This CDR3 has 16 amino acids.

This clone was counted only a few times. The rearrangement uses TRBV28 and TRBJ2-7; D ambiguous. CDR1 MDHEN and CDR2 SYDVKM come from the germline V gene. V lost 3 bases to trimming and J lost 6 bases, with 6 bases between them. The CDR3 totals 11 residues. CDR3 coding DNA: TGTGCCAGCAGTTTCTCGCGCGAGCAGTACTTC. Its protein product is CASSFSREQYF.

The rearrangement uses TRBV6-6 and TRBJ1-2; no firm D call. Deletions cut 2 bases from V and 4 bases from J, with 11 bases between. CDR3 length: 14 residues. Germline values: CDR1 MNHNY, CDR2 SVGAGI (reference sequence). In DNA form, the CDR3 reads TGTGCCAGCAGTTACCTACAGATTCCCTATGGCTACACCTTC. Residues: CASSYLQIPYGYTF.

This clone was seen a few times. CDR3 loop: CASSSGLYRDTQYF. CDR3 nucleotide sequence: TGCGCCAGCAGCTCGGGTCTCTATCGTGATACGCAGTATTTT. This chain connects TRBV5-1 to TRBJ2-3; D unclear. CDR3 length: 14 amino acids. Trimming took 3 bases from V and 6 from J, leaving 14 bases between them. CDR1 is SGHRS and CDR2 is YFSETQ in the germline V gene. Based on the CDR3 plus reference TRBV5-1 and TRBJ2-3, the full variable domain is KAGVTQTPRYLIKTRGQQVTLSCSPISGHRSVSWYQQTPGQGLQFLFEYFSETQRNKGNFPGRFSGRQFSNSRSEMNVSTLELGDSALYLCASSSGLYRDTQYFGPGTRLTVL.

The CDR3 spells CASSYSTVNQPQHF. Written as DNA, the CDR3 is TGTGCCAGCAGTTACTCGACGGTAAATCAGCCCCAGCATTTT. This chain joins TRBV6-6 and TRBJ1-5, with D unclear. This CDR3 spans 14 amino acids. Germline V gene sequence: CDR1 MNHNY, CDR2 SVGAGI (reference sequence). The ends were cut back, 0 bases at V and 4 bases at J, with 7 bases in the middle.

This clone was recorded a few times. The chain uses TRBV15 and TRBJ2-7; 7 bases agree with TRBD2. V lost 0 bases, J lost 3 bases, and 5 bases stayed unmatched. CDR3 length: 15 residues. CDR1 and CDR2 from the germline V gene are LNHNV and YYDKDF (reference sequence). The CDR3 nucleotides read TGTGCCACCAGCAGAGATTTAGCGGGTAACTACGAGCAGTACTTC. Encoded protein: CATSRDLAGNYEQYF.

The rearrangement joins TRBV5-4 to TRBJ2-1; 12 nucleotides agree with TRBD2. Germline assignment: CDR1 SGHNT and CDR2 YYREEE (reference sequence). V shed 1 base, J shed 8 bases, and the junction held 10 bases outside the gene matches. The CDR3 covers 17 residues. Written as DNA, the CDR3 is TGTGCCAGCAGCTTGTATCTAGCTAGCGGGAGGGAGTATGAGCAGTTCTTC. This translates into CASSLYLASGREYEQFF.

V is TRBV6-6 and J is TRBJ2-1; D possibly corresponds to TRBD1 (6 bases). CDR3 size: 15 residues. Germline loops: CDR1 MNHNY, CDR2 SVGAGI (reference sequence). Trimming took off 4 bases at V and 2 bases at J, with 12 bases between the two ends. The CDR3 is CASSFDRPPYNEQFF. DNA for the CDR3: TGTGCCAGCAGTTTCGACAGGCCTCCCTACAATGAGCAGTTCTTC.

The DNA of the CDR3 is TGCGCCAGCAGCCTACTGGACCGCCCCTACGAGCAGTACTTC. Its translation: CASSLLDRPYEQYF. The chain joins TRBV5-1 to TRBJ2-7; D unclear. Germline V CDR1 and CDR2: SGHRS, YFSETQ. CDR3 length: 14 residues. V lost 4 bases and J 2 bases, leaving 13 bases between the germline ends.

In regard to this clone: Other DNA sequences within the sample encode an identical CDR3. This chain links TRBV6-5 with TRBJ2-5; 7 nucleotides match TRBD2. Trimming cost V 0 bases and J 2 bases; bases outside gene matches: 0. Germline values: CDR1 MNHEY, CDR2 SVGAGI. The CDR3 is made up of 14 amino acids. In DNA form, the CDR3 reads TGTGCCAGCAGTTACTCGCGGGGGCAAGAGACCCAGTACTTC. Encoded protein: CASSYSRGQETQYF.

This clone was seen only a few times. The chain combines TRBV6-5 with TRBJ1-2, with D possibly matching TRBD1 (5 bases). The CDR3 has 15 amino acids. Between the trimmed V and J ends, which lost 0 bases and 7 bases, there was a span of 15 bases. Germline loops: CDR1 MNHEY, CDR2 SVGAGI. CDR3 sequence: CASSYSQDIGSGYTF. The CDR3 DNA reads as TGTGCCAGCAGTTACTCACAGGATATCGGGAGTGGCTACACCTTC.

The CDR3, as DNA: TGTGCCAGCAAACGAACAGGGCCCAGCACAGATACGCAGTATTTT. Protein: CASKRTGPSTDTQYF. The chain couples TRBV6-1 to TRBJ2-3, with a weak D call TRBD1 (6 bases). V gave up 7 bases and J gave up 0 bases, with 14 bases separating them. CDR1 and CDR2 (germline): MNHNS, SASEGT. The CDR3 runs 15 residues.

The CDR3 here is CSAIAGAEQFF. For the CDR3, the DNA is TGCAGTGCTATAGCGGGAGCTGAGCAGTTCTTC. The chain joins TRBV20-1 to TRBJ2-1; TRBD2 matches at 9 bases. The trim removed 4 bases at V and 9 bases at J, leaving 1 base unmatched. Per germline, CDR1 DFQATT and CDR2 SNEGSKA (reference sequence). CDR3 size: 11 residues.

The table lists this clone with a few counts. The CDR3: CASSVLVVGGEQFF. DNA for the CDR3: TGTGCCAGCAGTGTACTAGTTGTTGGGGGTGAGCAGTTCTTC. This chain uses TRBV2 with TRBJ2-1; D may be TRBD1 or TRBD2 (5 bases each). Trimming stripped 4 bases from V and 9 bases from J, with 16 bases between. CDR1 is SNHLY, CDR2 FYNNEI, per germline. The length of the CDR3 is 14 residues.

The chain has TRBV6-6 and TRBJ2-7, with D possibly TRBD1 on 5 matching bases. The CDR3 contains 14 residues. V lost 0 bases to trimming and J lost 3 bases, with 9 bases between them. Germline CDR1 and CDR2: MNHNY and SVGAGI (reference sequence). As DNA, the CDR3 is TGTGCCAGCAGTTACTCACAGGATAGCTACGAGCAGTACTTC. Amino acids: CASSYSQDSYEQYF.

The chain has TRBV11-2 and TRBJ2-5; no firm D call. V lost 7 bases to trimming and J lost 5 bases, with 17 bases between them. This CDR3 has 14 amino acids. Germline CDR1 and CDR2: SGHAT and FQNNGV. CDR3 in DNA: TGTGCCAGCACCCAGAGTCAATGGTCGGAGACCCAGTACTTC. Translation: CASTQSQWSETQYF.

Worth noting for this clone: The same CDR3 arises from other DNA sequences in this sample as well. The chain couples TRBV20-1 to TRBJ2-1, with D unclear. In germline, CDR1 is DFQATT, CDR2 SNEGSKA (reference sequence). CDR3 length equals 11 residues. The V end was cut by 2 bases, the J end by 4 bases, with 3 bases between. The DNA for the CDR3 is TGCAGTGCTAGACGATACAATGAGCAGTTCTTC. This gives the protein CSARRYNEQFF.

This sequence joins TRBV4-3 and TRBJ2-2; D uncertain. V was pared by 0 bases and J by 2 bases, with 16 bases between. Germline V lookup: CDR1 LGHNA, CDR2 YSLEER. The CDR3 loop spans 18 amino acids. Written as DNA, the CDR3 is TGCGCCAGCAGCCAAGATGGTAGGCAGAAGGAAAACACCGGGGAGCTGTTTTTT. Translated, it gives CASSQDGRQKENTGELFF.

V and J are TRBV7-9 and TRBJ1-2, with D unresolved. Germline values: CDR1 SEHNR, CDR2 FQNEAQ (reference sequence). This CDR3 has 14 amino acids. V was cut by 4 bases and J by 6 bases, with 15 bases left in between. Written as DNA, the CDR3 is TGTGCCAGCAGCTCCACCAAGGGCTCGGATGGCTACACCTTC. This gives the protein CASSSTKGSDGYTF.

A few counts support this clone. V usage is TRBV2 and J usage is TRBJ2-1, with 7 bases fitting TRBD2. Germline lookup yields CDR1 SNHLY and CDR2 FYNNEI. The length of the CDR3 is 15 residues. Unmatched junction bases numbered 5, after V lost 6 bases and J lost 0 bases. CDR3 residues: CASSERESSYNEQFF. In nucleotides, the CDR3 is TGTGCCAGCAGCGAGCGGGAAAGCTCCTACAATGAGCAGTTCTTC.